Detailed here is one T cell receptor (beta chain). Its antigen remains unknown. Genomic DNA from each subset was divided evenly over several immunoSEQ plates. TCRdb's copy holds only in-frame clones and misses some; the assay was immunoSEQ multiplex PCR. The top ten clones hold 0.1% to 0.15% of a sample with 2 million to 2.5 million clones, 90% to 97% of them seen once. Donors comprised only Caucasian adults living in Nashville, Tennessee. This specimen belongs to a study of shared clonotypes between healthy human individuals. In germline, CDR1 is MDHEN, CDR2 SYDVKM. Trimming removed 2 bases from V and 8 bases from J; junction bases left unmatched: 5. The length of the CDR3 is 13 residues. Study-wide results and caveats: Naive subsets tended to show greater estimated richness than memory subsets. Roughly 5% of naive CD4 clonotypes were shared across a few donors.

The chain is built from TRBV28 and TRBJ1-2; 7 bases line up with TRBD1. Input material: naive CD4+ T cells sorted from blood. The subset is: CD45RA+ positively selected. The clonotype was recovered from a man in his late teens or twenties in good health. CDR3 residues: CASSLAGTVGYTF. The CDR3 bases are TGTGCCAGCAGTTTAGCTGGGACAGTCGGCTACACCTTC.